The next 26 T cell receptor beta chains were all read from a single sample in a study of T cell changes during pregnancy in multiple sclerosis. Generated by immunoSEQ multiplex PCR, the TCRdb table keeps only in-frame clones and is missing some. Of about 55,000 clones listed, approximately 94% are singletons. Source: CD8+ T cells from peripheral blood mononuclear cells, taken after pregnancy. These receptors were taken from a female donor with multiple sclerosis, enrolled in a pregnancy study.

This clone was seen just once. V gene TRBV11-2 combines with J gene TRBJ2-3; 10 nucleotides match TRBD1. The CDR3 is 16 residues long. V gave up 5 bases and J gave up 3 bases; unmatched junction bases: 8. Per the germline V gene, CDR1 is SGHAT and CDR2 is FQNNGV. The CDR3 region has the DNA TGTGCCAGCAGCCCTAGGCCGGGACAGGGGACAGATACGCAGTATTTT. As protein: CASSPRPGQGTDTQYF.

V gene TRBV5-6 combines with J gene TRBJ1-2; 9 bases match TRBD1. CDR3 length equals 16 residues. Trimming removed 4 bases from V and 6 bases from J; junction bases left unmatched: 13. Germline CDR1 and CDR2: SGHDT and YYEEEE. CDR3 bases: TGTGCCAGCAGCGCACATCGGGGACAGGGTCTGGATGGCTACACCTTC. It translates to CASSAHRGQGLDGYTF.

This chain links TRBV9 with TRBJ2-7; TRBD1 agrees at 7 bases. The ends lost 0 bases at V and 3 bases at J; junction bases unmatched: 6. Germline CDR1 reads SGDLS; CDR2 reads YYNGEE. CDR3 length: 15 amino acids. This chain's CDR3 is CASSVGGTADYEQYF. The CDR3 bases are TGTGCCAGCAGCGTAGGTGGGACAGCAGACTACGAGCAGTACTTC.

The chain joins TRBV27 to TRBJ1-1; D is undetermined. The V end lost 4 bases, the J end lost 3 bases, and 12 bases lay between the germline ends. Germline values: CDR1 MNHEY, CDR2 SMNVEV (reference sequence). The CDR3 runs 14 residues. The CDR3 region is CASSSISEYTEAFF. The CDR3 nucleotides are TGTGCCAGCAGTTCAATATCCGAGTACACTGAAGCTTTCTTT.

This clone was counted once. The chain uses TRBV4-2 and TRBJ1-2; D is unresolved. Trimming removed 1 base at V and 7 bases at J, with 4 bases between. CDR3 length: 11 residues. Germline CDR1 reads LGHNA; CDR2 reads YNFKEQ. This chain's CDR3 is CASSQAGGYTF. As DNA, the CDR3 is TGTGCCAGCAGCCAAGCAGGTGGCTACACCTTC.

The chain links TRBV29-1 to TRBJ2-7; D is unclear. CDR1 is SQVTM and CDR2 is ANQGSEA in the germline V gene. The CDR3 has 12 amino acids. Between the trimmed V and J ends, which lost 0 bases and 3 bases, there was a span of 6 bases. Here the CDR3 DNA reads TGCAGCGTTGAAGATGGGCGCTACGAGCAGTACTTC. Protein sequence: CSVEDGRYEQYF.

The chain links TRBV7-2 to TRBJ2-5; D uncertain. V gave up 1 base and J gave up 1 base, with 13 bases separating them. The CDR3 spans 16 residues. Germline values: CDR1 SGHTA, CDR2 FQGNSA. CDR3 residues: CASSLGVSPAQETQYF. The CDR3 region has the DNA TGTGCCAGCAGCTTAGGGGTTAGCCCCGCCCAAGAGACCCAGTACTTC. The entire variable domain, with the rest obtained from reference TRBV7-2 and TRBJ2-5, is as follows: GAGVSQSPSNKVTEKGKDVELRCDPISGHTALYWYRQSLGQGLEFLIYFQGNSAPDKSGLPSDRFSAERTGGSVSTLTIQRTQQEDSAVYLCASSLGVSPAQETQYFGPGTRLLVL.

The chain uses TRBV11-2 and TRBJ2-5, with D perhaps TRBD2 (5 bases). V was clipped by 3 bases and J by 9 bases, with 20 bases between them. The germline V gene encodes CDR1 SGHAT and CDR2 FQNNGV. The CDR3 covers 15 residues. CDR3 sequence: CASSFTSDWAGAQYF. CDR3 sequence (DNA): TGTGCCAGCAGCTTCACCTCGGACTGGGCAGGCGCCCAGTACTTC.

This chain uses TRBV29-1 with TRBJ2-3; 9 bases line up with TRBD1. Unmatched junction bases numbered 5, after V lost 6 bases and J lost 4 bases. Germline CDR1 is SQVTM and CDR2 is ANQGSEA. The CDR3 is made up of 13 amino acids. The CDR3 nucleotides read TGCAGCGTCCCGGGACAGGGCCCAGATACGCAGTATTTT. Amino acid sequence: CSVPGQGPDTQYF.

For this clone: Within the sample, other DNA sequences also encode this same CDR3. The J gene is TRBJ2-7, the V gene TRBV27; 8 bases line up with TRBD1. The germline gives CDR1 MNHEY, CDR2 SMNVEV (reference sequence). CDR3 length: 14 residues. V trimming: 0 bases; J trimming: 3 bases; junction bases outside the gene matches: 1. DNA of the CDR3: TGTGCCAGCAGTTTATCCGGGACAGGCTACGAGCAGTACTTC. It translates to CASSLSGTGYEQYF.

This chain connects TRBV11-2 to TRBJ1-1, with D uncertain. Trimming pared 1 base from V and 10 bases from J, leaving 7 bases between. Per the germline V gene, CDR1 is SGHAT and CDR2 is FQNNGV. This CDR3 spans 11 amino acids. Written as DNA, the CDR3 is TGTGCCAGCAGCTTAGGAACGGGAGCTTTCTTT. This translates into CASSLGTGAFF.

The chain has TRBV10-2 and TRBJ2-5; TRBD1 agrees at 7 bases. Germline CDR1 is WSHSY and CDR2 is SAAADI. V lost 8 bases to trimming and J lost 5 bases; unmatched junction nucleotides: 5. The CDR3 is 12 amino acids. For the CDR3, the DNA is TGCGCCAGCCATGGACAGGAGGAGACCCAGTACTTC. The encoded protein is CASHGQEETQYF.

The chain carries TRBV7-3 and TRBJ2-3; 12 nucleotides agree with TRBD2. The CDR3 consists of 14 residues. Unmatched junction bases numbered 2, after V lost 4 bases and J lost 6 bases. CDR1 and CDR2 (germline): SGHTA, FQGTGA. The CDR3 here is CASSSGLAGDTQYF. In DNA form, the CDR3 reads TGTGCCAGCAGCTCGGGACTAGCGGGCGATACGCAGTATTTT.

The chain combines TRBV10-3 with TRBJ1-1; a possible D gene is TRBD1 (6 bases). The length of the CDR3 is 14 residues. Trimming removed 2 bases from V and 1 base from J, with 8 bases in between. The germline V gene encodes CDR1 ENHRY and CDR2 SYGVKD. CDR3 region: CAISEATGNTEAFF. CDR3 in DNA: TGTGCCATCAGTGAGGCGACAGGGAACACTGAAGCTTTCTTT.

This clone was counted a single time. The chain couples TRBV7-9 to TRBJ1-2; TRBD1 matches at 10 bases. CDR1 is SEHNR and CDR2 is FQNEAQ in the germline V gene (reference sequence). V was pared by 5 bases and J by 5 bases, with 8 bases of the junction left unmatched. This CDR3 is 15 amino acids long. The CDR3 protein is CASSSHGTGAYGYTF. The CDR3, as DNA: TGTGCCAGCAGCAGCCACGGGACAGGGGCATATGGCTACACCTTC.

This chain uses TRBV4-1 with TRBJ2-2, with 12 bases fitting TRBD1. V lost 1 base and J lost 9; bases outside the gene matches: 12. The germline V gene encodes CDR1 MGHRA and CDR2 YSYEKL. This CDR3 region has 18 residues. The CDR3 here is CASSQVTDRDRGRRELFF. The CDR3 bases are TGCGCCAGCAGCCAAGTTACGGACCGGGACAGGGGGCGTAGGGAGCTGTTTTTT.

The rearrangement uses TRBV5-1 and TRBJ1-5; 10 bases are a match to TRBD1. The CDR3 is 18 residues long. The germline V gene encodes CDR1 SGHRS and CDR2 YFSETQ. With V trimmed by 4 bases and J by 4 bases, 14 bases remained unmatched. This chain's CDR3 is CASSLPWKGQGENQPQHF. The CDR3 nucleotides read TGCGCCAGCAGCCTGCCATGGAAAGGACAGGGGGAAAATCAGCCCCAGCATTTT.

V and J are TRBV4-1 and TRBJ2-7; D is possibly TRBD2 (6 bases). CDR1 and CDR2 (germline): MGHRA, YSYEKL. The CDR3 is 15 amino acids. V was trimmed by 0 bases and J by 4 bases, leaving 13 bases between them. The chain's CDR3 is CASSQDLPGEYEQYF. For the CDR3, the DNA is TGCGCCAGCAGCCAAGATCTACCGGGAGAATACGAGCAGTACTTC.

The chain couples TRBV5-4 to TRBJ2-7; 11 nucleotides agree with TRBD2. The germline V gene has CDR1 SGHNT and CDR2 YYREEE (reference sequence). V trimming: 3 bases; J trimming: 3 bases; junction bases outside the gene matches: 8. CDR3 length equals 16 residues. DNA of the CDR3: TGTGCCAGCAGCTCAGGTACGGGACTAGCGGTCTACGAGCAGTACTTC. This sequence encodes CASSSGTGLAVYEQYF.

The chain recombines TRBV4-1 with TRBJ2-3; TRBD2 agrees at 10 bases. With 3 bases clipped from V and 1 base from J, the junction kept 13 bases outside the gene matches. Germline V CDR1 and CDR2: MGHRA, YSYEKL. The CDR3 has 19 amino acids. The CDR3 reads CASSQIAGGVLSGTDTQYF. The DNA of the CDR3 is TGCGCCAGCAGCCAGATAGCGGGAGGCGTCCTTTCGGGCACAGATACGCAGTATTTT.

The genes are TRBV10-3 and TRBJ1-1; D possibly corresponds to TRBD1 (5 bases). V lost 3 bases, J lost 8 bases, and 13 bases lay in between. Per germline, CDR1 ENHRY and CDR2 SYGVKD. This CDR3 has 13 amino acids. The DNA for the CDR3 is TGTGCCATCAGTGACCGACAGTTAAGCGAAGCTTTCTTT. It translates to CAISDRQLSEAFF.

This clone is termed medium-sized (0.01 to 0.1%). The chain carries TRBV4-2 and TRBJ2-7; TRBD2 matches at 10 bases. Germline V gene data show CDR1 as LGHNA and CDR2 as YNFKEQ. The CDR3 extends over 15 amino acids. Trimming at V came to 1 base and at J to 0 bases, leaving 0 bases not matched to a gene. The CDR3 bases are TGTGCCAGCAGCCAAGCTAGCGGGAGCTCCTACGAGCAGTACTTC. Protein sequence: CASSQASGSSYEQYF.

The chain employs TRBV6-5 and TRBJ2-3; the match to TRBD2 covers 7 bases. V dropped 5 bases and J dropped 1; count of bases not matched to a gene: 6. Per the germline V gene, CDR1 is MNHEY and CDR2 is SVGAGI. This CDR3 comprises 15 residues. For the CDR3, the DNA is TGTGCCAGCAGTGTGTCTAGCGGAGGCACAGATACGCAGTATTTT. Translated, it gives CASSVSSGGTDTQYF.

The chain uses TRBV6-6 and TRBJ1-1; no definite D call. Germline values: CDR1 MNHNY, CDR2 SVGAGI (reference sequence). V lost 7 bases and J 6 bases, leaving 21 bases between the germline ends. CDR3 length equals 15 residues. CDR3 in DNA: TGTGCCAGCATCAACCCTTGGCGGCAGCCCCCTGAAGCTTTCTTT. As protein: CASINPWRQPPEAFF.

The V and J genes are TRBV2 and TRBJ2-2; the match to TRBD2 covers 8 bases. The CDR3 runs 13 residues. J was trimmed by 2 bases and V by 9 bases; bases with no gene match: 2. The germline gives CDR1 SNHLY, CDR2 FYNNEI. CDR3 nucleotides: TGTGCCAGTAGCGGGACAAACACCGGGGAGCTGTTTTTT. As protein: CASSGTNTGELFF.

The rearrangement joins TRBV7-8 to TRBJ1-2; TRBD1 aligns across 9 bases. V shed 4 bases and J 1 base; nucleotides not matched to a gene: 1. This CDR3 is built from 14 residues. CDR1 is SGHVS and CDR2 is FQNEAQ in the germline V gene. The CDR3 spells CASSSGQGNYGYTF. In DNA, the CDR3 is TGTGCCAGCAGCTCGGGACAGGGTAACTATGGCTACACCTTC.